A selection of T cell receptor beta chains follows, all from one sample in a study of T cells in Graves' hyperthyroidism and ophthalmopathy. TCRdb independently ran MiXCR on the multiplex PCR reads; one entry per CDR3 protein. The sample comprises around 380,000 distinct CDR3 sequences, roughly 13% of which are singletons, and less than 25% rests with the top ten. The sequencing input was blood. These receptors all come from a man under 40 with Graves' hyperthyroidism that later progressed to Graves' ophthalmopathy. CDR3s include the opening cysteine and the closing phenylalanine or tryptophan. A D gene is named only where the DNA matches it firmly. A row's size may be missing; if present it is once, few, many or a size class.

clone size	V gene	J gene	D gene	CDR3 protein
many	TRBV7-9	TRBJ2-1	TRBD1	CASSPTKGQGKDNEQFF
many	TRBV20-1	TRBJ2-1	NA	CSARSNEQFF
many	TRBV6-6	TRBJ2-3	TRBD1	CASSYGTEEDTQYF
many	TRBV20-1	TRBJ1-5	TRBD1	CSARGQGGQPQHF
NA	TRBV7-2	TRBJ1-2	TRBD1	CASSYQGGIRVGDGYTF
many	TRBV12-3/TRBV12-4	TRBJ2-3	TRBD2	CASRGGGDTQYF
many	TRBV10-3	TRBJ1-1	TRBD1	CAITGTGNTEAFF
few	TRBV6-1	TRBJ1-4	NA	CASSEGRRLEKLFF
few	TRBV9	TRBJ1-3	TRBD1	CASSAQSGQGDYLSGNTIYF
many	TRBV12-3/TRBV12-4	TRBJ2-2	NA	CASGVASGELFF